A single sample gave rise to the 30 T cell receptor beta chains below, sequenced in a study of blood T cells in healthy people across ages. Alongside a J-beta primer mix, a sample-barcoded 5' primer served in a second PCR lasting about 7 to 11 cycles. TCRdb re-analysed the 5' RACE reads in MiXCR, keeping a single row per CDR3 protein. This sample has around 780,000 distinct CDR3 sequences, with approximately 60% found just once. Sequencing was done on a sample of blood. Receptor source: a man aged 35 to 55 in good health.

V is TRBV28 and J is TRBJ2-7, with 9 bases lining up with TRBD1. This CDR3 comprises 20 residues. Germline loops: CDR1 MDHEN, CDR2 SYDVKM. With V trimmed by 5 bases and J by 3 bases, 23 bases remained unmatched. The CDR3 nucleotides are TGTGCCAGCAGTCCTCTATCCGGGACAGGGAAGACTAGAGGGCTCTACGAGCAGTACTTC. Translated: CASSPLSGTGKTRGLYEQYF.

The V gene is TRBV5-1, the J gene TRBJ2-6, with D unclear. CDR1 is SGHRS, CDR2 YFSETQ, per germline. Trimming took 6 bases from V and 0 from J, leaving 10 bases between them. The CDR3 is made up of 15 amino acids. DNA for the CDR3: TGCGCCAGCACTTCTGGAGCCTCTGGGGCCAACGTCCTGACTTTC. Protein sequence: CASTSGASGANVLTF.

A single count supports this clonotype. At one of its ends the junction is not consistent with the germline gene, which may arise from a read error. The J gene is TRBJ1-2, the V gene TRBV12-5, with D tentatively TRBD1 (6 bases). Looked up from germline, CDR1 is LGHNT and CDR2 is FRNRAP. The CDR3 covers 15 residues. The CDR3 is CTSGLVNTGNYGYTF. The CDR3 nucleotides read TGTACTAGTGGTTTGGTAAACACAGGGAACTATGGCTACACCTTC.

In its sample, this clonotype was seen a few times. The CDR3 is CASSLWTGGADEQYF. CDR3 DNA sequence: TGCGCCAGCAGCTTGTGGACAGGGGGCGCCGACGAGCAGTACTTC. The chain recombines TRBV5-1 with TRBJ2-7, with 11 bases identical to TRBD1. V trimming: 1 base; J trimming: 5 bases; junction bases outside the gene matches: 5. The CDR3 is made up of 15 amino acids. CDR1 SGHRS and CDR2 YFSETQ come from the germline V gene.

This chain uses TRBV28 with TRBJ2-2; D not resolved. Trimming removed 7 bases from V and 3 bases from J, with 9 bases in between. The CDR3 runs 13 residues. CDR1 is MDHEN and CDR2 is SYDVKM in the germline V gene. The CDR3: CASTPQHTGELFF. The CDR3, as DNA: TGTGCCAGCACCCCACAGCACACCGGGGAGCTGTTTTTT.

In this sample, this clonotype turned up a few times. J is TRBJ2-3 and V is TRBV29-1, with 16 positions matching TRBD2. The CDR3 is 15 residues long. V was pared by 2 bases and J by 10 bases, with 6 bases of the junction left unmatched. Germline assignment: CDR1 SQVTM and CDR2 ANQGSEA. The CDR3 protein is CSVEKGTSGRGPQYF. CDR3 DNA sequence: TGCAGCGTTGAAAAGGGGACTAGCGGGAGGGGACCGCAGTATTTT.

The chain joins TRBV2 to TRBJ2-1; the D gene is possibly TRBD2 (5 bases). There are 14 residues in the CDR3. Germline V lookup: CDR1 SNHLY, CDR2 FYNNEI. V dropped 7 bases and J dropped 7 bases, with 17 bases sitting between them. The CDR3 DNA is TGTGCCAGCATGAGCGGAGACGGCAAAAATGAGCAGTTCTTC. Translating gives CASMSGDGKNEQFF. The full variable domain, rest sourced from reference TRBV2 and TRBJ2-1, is EPEVTQTPSHQVTQMGQEVILRCVPISNHLYFYWYRQILGQKVEFLVSFYNNEISEKSEIFDDQFSVERPDGSNFTLKIRSTKLEDSAMYFCASMSGDGKNEQFFGPGTRLTVL.

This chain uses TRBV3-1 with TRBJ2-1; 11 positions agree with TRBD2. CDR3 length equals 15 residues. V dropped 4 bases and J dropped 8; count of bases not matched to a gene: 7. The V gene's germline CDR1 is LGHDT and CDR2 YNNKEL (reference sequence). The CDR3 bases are TGTGCCAGCAGCCGACGACTAGCGGGGAAGGATGAGCAGTTCTTC. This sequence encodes CASSRRLAGKDEQFF.

CDR3 in DNA: TGTGCCAGCAGTCCAAATATACAGGGGACCGGGGAGCTGTTTTTT. It codes for CASSPNIQGTGELFF. The chain links TRBV12-3 or TRBV12-4 to TRBJ2-2; 7 nucleotides match TRBD1. Trimming removed 5 bases from V and 5 bases from J; junction bases left unmatched: 8. The CDR3 is 15 amino acids.

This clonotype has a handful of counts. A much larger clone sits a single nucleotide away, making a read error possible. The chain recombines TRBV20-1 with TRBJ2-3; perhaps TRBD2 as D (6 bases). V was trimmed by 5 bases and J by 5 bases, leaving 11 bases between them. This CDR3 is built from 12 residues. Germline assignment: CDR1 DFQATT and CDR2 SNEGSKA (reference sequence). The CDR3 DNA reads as TGCAGTGCTCCCAGGGAGGTAGATACGCAGTATTTT. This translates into CSAPREVDTQYF.

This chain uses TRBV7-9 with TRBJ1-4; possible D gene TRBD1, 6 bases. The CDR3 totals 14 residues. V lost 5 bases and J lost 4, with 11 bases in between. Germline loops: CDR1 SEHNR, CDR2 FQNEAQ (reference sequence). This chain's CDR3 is CASSEHRDNEKLFF. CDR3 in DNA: TGTGCCAGCAGCGAACACAGGGATAATGAAAAACTGTTTTTT.

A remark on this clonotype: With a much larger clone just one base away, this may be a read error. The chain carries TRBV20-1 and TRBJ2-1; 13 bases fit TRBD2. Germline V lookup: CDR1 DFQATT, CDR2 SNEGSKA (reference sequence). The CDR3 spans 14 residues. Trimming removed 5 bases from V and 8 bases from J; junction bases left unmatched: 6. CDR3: CSAPRTSGSHEQFF. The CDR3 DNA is TGCAGTGCTCCAAGGACTAGCGGGAGTCATGAGCAGTTCTTC.

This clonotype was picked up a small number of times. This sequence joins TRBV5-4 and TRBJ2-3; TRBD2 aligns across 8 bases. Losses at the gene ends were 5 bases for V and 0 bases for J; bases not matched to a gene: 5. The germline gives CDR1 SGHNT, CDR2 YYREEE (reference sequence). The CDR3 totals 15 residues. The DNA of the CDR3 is TGTGCCAGCAGGGACCAGCGGGGGAGCACAGATACGCAGTATTTT. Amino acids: CASRDQRGSTDTQYF.

The CDR3 DNA reads TGCAGCGTAAACCGGAATAATGAAAAACTGTTTTTT. Protein product: CSVNRNNEKLFF. This chain joins TRBV29-1 and TRBJ1-4; D uncertain. Per the germline V gene, CDR1 is SQVTM and CDR2 is ANQGSEA. Trimming took 6 bases from V and 4 from J, leaving 9 bases between them. The CDR3 totals 12 residues. Supplemented by reference TRBV29-1 and TRBJ1-4, the full variable domain reads SAVISQKPSRDICQRGTSLTIQCQVDSQVTMMFWYRQQPGQSLTLIATANQGSEATYESGFVIDKFPISRPNLTFSTLTVSNMSPEDSSIYLCSVNRNNEKLFFGSGTQLSVL.

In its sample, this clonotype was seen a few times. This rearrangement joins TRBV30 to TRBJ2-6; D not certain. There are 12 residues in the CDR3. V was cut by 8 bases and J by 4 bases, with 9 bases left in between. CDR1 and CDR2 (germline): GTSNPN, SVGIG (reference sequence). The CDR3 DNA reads TGTGCCCTGCTTATGGGGGCCAACGTCCTGACTTTC. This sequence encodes CALLMGANVLTF.

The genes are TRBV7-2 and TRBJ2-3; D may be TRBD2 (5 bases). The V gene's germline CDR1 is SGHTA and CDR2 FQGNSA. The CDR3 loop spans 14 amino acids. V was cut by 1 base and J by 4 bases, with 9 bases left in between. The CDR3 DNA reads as TGTGCCAGCAGCTTAGGGTCGGGGTCAGATACGCAGTATTTT. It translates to CASSLGSGSDTQYF.

The CDR3 coding sequence is TGTGCCAGCAGCTCTAACAATAAGGAGTACTTC. Translated: CASSSNNKEYF. The chain recombines TRBV5-4 with TRBJ2-5; D remains ambiguous. Looked up from germline, CDR1 is SGHNT and CDR2 is YYREEE (reference sequence). The CDR3 has 11 residues. V was shortened by 3 bases and J by 12 bases, with 12 bases between the two germline ends.

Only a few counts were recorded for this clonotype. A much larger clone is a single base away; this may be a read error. CDR3 sequence: CASSPGQANYGCTF. The DNA of the CDR3 is TGTGCCAGCAGTCCGGGACAGGCTAACTATGGCTGCACCTTC. The chain carries TRBV12-3 or TRBV12-4 and TRBJ1-2; 8 bases are shared with TRBD1. This CDR3 comprises 14 residues.

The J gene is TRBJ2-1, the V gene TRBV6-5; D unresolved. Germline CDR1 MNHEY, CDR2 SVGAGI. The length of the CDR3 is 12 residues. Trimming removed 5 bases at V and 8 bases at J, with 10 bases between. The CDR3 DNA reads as TGTGCCAGCAGTACTCGACTGGATGAGCAGTTCTTC. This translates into CASSTRLDEQFF.

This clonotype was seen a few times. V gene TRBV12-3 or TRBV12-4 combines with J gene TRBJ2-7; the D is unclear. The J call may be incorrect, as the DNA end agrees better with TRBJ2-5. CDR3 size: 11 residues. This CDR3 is CASTHRETQYF. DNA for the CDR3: TGTGCCAGCACTCATCGTGAGACCCAGTACTTC.

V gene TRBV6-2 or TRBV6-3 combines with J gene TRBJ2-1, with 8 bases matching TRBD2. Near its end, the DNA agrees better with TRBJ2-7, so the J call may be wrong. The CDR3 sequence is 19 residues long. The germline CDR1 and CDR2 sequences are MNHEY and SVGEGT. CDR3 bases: TGTGCCAGCAGTTCTCTGAGGATTAAGAGCGGGGGCTCCTACAATGAGCAGTACTTC. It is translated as CASSSLRIKSGGSYNEQYF.

The CDR3 DNA reads TGTGCCAGCAGTCACATGGGACAGGGGATGAACACTGAAGCTTTCTTT. Encoded protein: CASSHMGQGMNTEAFF. The chain uses TRBV28 and TRBJ1-1; 10 bases match TRBD1. This CDR3 has 16 residues. CDR1 MDHEN and CDR2 SYDVKM come from the germline V gene. V was clipped by 5 bases and J by 0 bases; unmatched bases: 6.

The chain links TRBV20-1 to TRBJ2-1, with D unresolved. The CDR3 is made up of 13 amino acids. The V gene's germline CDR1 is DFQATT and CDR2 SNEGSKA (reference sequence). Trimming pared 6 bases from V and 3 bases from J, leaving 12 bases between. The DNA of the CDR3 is TGCAGTGCAAGACCCTGGGACTACAATGAGCAGTTCTTC. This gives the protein CSARPWDYNEQFF.

CDR3 region: CSVFDGSMNTEAFF. CDR3 sequence (DNA): TGCAGCGTTTTCGACGGATCAATGAACACTGAAGCTTTCTTT. V and J are TRBV29-1 and TRBJ1-1; no definite D call. CDR1 and CDR2 from the germline V gene are SQVTM and ANQGSEA. The CDR3 extends over 14 amino acids. V lost 5 bases and J 0 bases, leaving 13 bases between the germline ends.

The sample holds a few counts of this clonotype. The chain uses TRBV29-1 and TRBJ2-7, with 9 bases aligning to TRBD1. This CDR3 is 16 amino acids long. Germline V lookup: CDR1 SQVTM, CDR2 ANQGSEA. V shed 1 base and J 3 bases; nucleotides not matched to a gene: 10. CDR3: CSVEGLGQGLFYEQYF. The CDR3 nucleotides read TGCAGCGTTGAAGGTCTGGGACAGGGCCTTTTCTACGAGCAGTACTTC.

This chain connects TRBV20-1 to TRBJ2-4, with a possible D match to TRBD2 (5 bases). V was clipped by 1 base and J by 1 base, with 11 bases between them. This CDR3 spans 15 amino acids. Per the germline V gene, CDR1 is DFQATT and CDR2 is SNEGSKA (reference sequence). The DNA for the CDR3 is TGCAGTGCTAGAGGAGGGAGCCTGGCCAAAAACATTCAGTACTTC. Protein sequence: CSARGGSLAKNIQYF.

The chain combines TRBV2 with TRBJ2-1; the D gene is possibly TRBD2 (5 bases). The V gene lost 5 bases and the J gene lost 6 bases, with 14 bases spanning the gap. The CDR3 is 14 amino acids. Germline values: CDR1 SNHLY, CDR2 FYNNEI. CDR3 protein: CASSSGSVVNEQFF. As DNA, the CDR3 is TGTGCCAGCAGTTCGGGAAGCGTGGTCAATGAGCAGTTCTTC.

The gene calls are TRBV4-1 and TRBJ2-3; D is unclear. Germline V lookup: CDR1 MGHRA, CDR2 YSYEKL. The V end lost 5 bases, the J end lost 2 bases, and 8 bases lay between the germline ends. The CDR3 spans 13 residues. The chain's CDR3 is CASSVFYTDTQYF. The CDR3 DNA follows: TGCGCCAGCAGCGTTTTCTACACAGATACGCAGTATTTT.

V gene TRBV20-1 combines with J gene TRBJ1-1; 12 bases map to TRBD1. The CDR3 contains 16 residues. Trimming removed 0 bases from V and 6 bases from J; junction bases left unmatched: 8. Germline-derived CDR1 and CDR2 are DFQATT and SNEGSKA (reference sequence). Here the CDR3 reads CSARDPGDRGRAEAFF. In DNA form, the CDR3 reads TGCAGTGCTAGAGATCCGGGGGACAGGGGGCGGGCTGAAGCTTTCTTT.

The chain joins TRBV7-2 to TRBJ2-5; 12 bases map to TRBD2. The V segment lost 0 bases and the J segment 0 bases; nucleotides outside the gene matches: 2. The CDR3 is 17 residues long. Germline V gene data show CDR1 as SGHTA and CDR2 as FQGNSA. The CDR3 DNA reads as TGTGCCAGCAGCTTAGCGCTAGCGGGAGGGTACCAAGAGACCCAGTACTTC. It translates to CASSLALAGGYQETQYF.